These T cell receptor beta chains were read from a single sample in a study of T cell responses to AZD1222 COVID-19 vaccine. Here immunoSEQ multiplex PCR was the method, and the copy in TCRdb shows in-frame clones only, minus some. The sample lists around 120,000 clones, 85% to 95% occurring once. This material consisted of peripheral blood, taken 28 days after the second AZD1222 dose. Receptors originate from an adult who received the AZD1222 COVID-19 vaccine. The CDR3 runs from the conserved cysteine through the conserved F or W. Each record gives: J gene, clone size, CDR3 length, D gene, V gene, CDR3 protein, CDR3 DNA. D genes are given only for firm matches. Size tells how often a clone was seen (once, few, many) or the class of an expanded clone, and some rows leave it out.

>TRBJ1-5|once|14|.|TRBV19
CASSIGRGGQPQHF
TGTGCCAGTAGTATAGGAAGAGGAGGTCAGCCCCAGCATTTT
>TRBJ1-5|.|13|.|TRBV6-5
CASSSDYDQPQHF
TGTGCCAGCAGTTCCGACTACGATCAGCCCCAGCATTTT
>TRBJ1-2|.|15|.|TRBV6-4
CATKLEGGPGYGYTF
TGTGCCACCAAACTCGAAGGGGGTCCGGGCTATGGCTACACCTTC
>TRBJ1-1|.|15|.|TRBV19
CASLRGGAGLTEAFF
TGTGCCAGTCTAAGGGGAGGGGCAGGCCTCACTGAAGCTTTCTTT
>TRBJ1-4|.|15|.|TRBV3-1/TRBV3-2
CASSQATATNEKLFF
TGTGCCAGCAGCCAAGCCACCGCAACTAATGAAAAACTGTTTTTT
>TRBJ1-5|.|15|TRBD1|TRBV7-2
CASSFRGQGNQPQHF
TGTGCCAGCAGCTTCAGGGGGCAAGGCAATCAGCCCCAGCATTTT
>TRBJ2-4|.|15|TRBD1|TRBV28
CASTSGQLTKNIQYF
TGTGCCAGCACCTCGGGACAGTTGACCAAAAACATTCAGTACTTC
>TRBJ1-1|.|13|.|TRBV7-2
CASSLDRESEAFF
TGTGCCAGCAGCTTAGACAGGGAATCCGAAGCTTTCTTT
>TRBJ2-7|.|14|TRBD1|TRBV12-5
CASASTGSSYEQYF
TGTGCTAGTGCCTCGACAGGGTCTTCCTACGAGCAGTACTTC
>TRBJ2-3|.|12|.|TRBV7-9
CASSSRTGTQYF
TGTGCCAGCAGCTCCCGGACGGGTACGCAGTATTTT
>TRBJ1-4|.|16|.|TRBV19
CASSPEGGVTNEKLFF
TGTGCCAGTAGTCCTGAGGGAGGGGTAACTAATGAAAAACTGTTTTTT
>TRBJ1-2|.|11|.|TRBV29-1
CSVGTGTGYTF
TGCAGCGTTGGGACCGGGACAGGCTACACCTTC
>TRBJ1-4|.|15|.|TRBV2
CASSERTATNEKLFF
TGTGCCAGCAGTGAAAGGACAGCGACTAATGAAAAACTGTTTTTT
>TRBJ2-2|once|13|.|TRBV5-1
CASSPLVAGELFF
TGCGCCAGCAGCCCCTTAGTTGCCGGGGAGCTGTTTTTT
>TRBJ2-1|once|15|.|TRBV5-1
CASSLVLDPEAEQFF
TGCGCCAGCAGTTTAGTACTTGACCCGGAGGCCGAGCAGTTCTTC
>TRBJ1-5|.|16|.|TRBV11-3
CASSQPPPGSGQPQHF
TGTGCCAGCAGCCAACCCCCCCCCGGGTCCGGTCAGCCCCAGCATTTT
>TRBJ2-3|.|19|TRBD2|TRBV6-4
CASSESFRHGLAGTDTQYF
TGTGCCAGCAGTGAATCTTTTAGACACGGACTAGCGGGCACAGATACGCAGTATTTT
>TRBJ2-1|.|17|TRBD2|TRBV6-2/TRBV6-3
CASSYSLAGGLYNEQFF
TGTGCCAGCAGTTACTCCCTAGCGGGGGGATTATACAATGAGCAGTTCTTC
>TRBJ2-1|.|19|TRBD2|TRBV3-1/TRBV3-2
CASSTPGTSGRSSYNEQFF
TGTGCCAGCAGCACTCCCGGGACTAGCGGGAGAAGCTCCTACAATGAGCAGTTCTTC
>TRBJ2-3|.|16|TRBD2|TRBV7-2
CASSLLAGTSTDTQYF
TGTGCCAGCAGCCTCCTAGCGGGTACTAGCACAGATACGCAGTATTTT
>TRBJ1-2|.|16|TRBD1|TRBV4-1
CASSQDSRDSGEGYTF
TGCGCCAGCAGCCAAGATTCCCGGGACAGCGGAGAGGGCTACACCTTC
>TRBJ1-1|.|13|.|TRBV29-1
CSVEGSPNTEAFF
TGCAGCGTTGAAGGGTCGCCGAACACTGAAGCTTTCTTT
>TRBJ1-1|.|14|.|TRBV5-1
CASSLVGERTEAFF
TGCGCCAGCAGCTTGGTGGGGGAGCGCACTGAAGCTTTCTTT
>TRBJ1-1|.|13|.|TRBV2
CASWRQRNTEAFF
TGTGCCAGCTGGCGACAGCGGAACACTGAAGCTTTCTTT
>TRBJ1-2|.|11|.|TRBV7-2
CASSRSGGYTF
TGTGCCAGCAGTCGGTCCGGTGGCTACACCTTC
>TRBJ1-1|.|14|.|TRBV2
CASSEAWDTFEAFF
TGTGCCAGCAGTGAAGCCTGGGACACCTTTGAAGCTTTCTTT
>TRBJ1-2|.|14|TRBD1|TRBV5-6
CASSGDRGNYGYTF
TGTGCCAGCAGCGGGGACAGGGGCAACTATGGCTACACCTTC
>TRBJ2-2|once|19|TRBD2|TRBV19
CASTRRTSGGGVYTGELFF
TGTGCCAGTACCAGGCGGACTAGCGGTGGGGGAGTGTACACCGGGGAGCTGTTTTTT
>TRBJ2-7|.|11|.|TRBV5-6
CASSLGGEQYF
TGTGCCAGCAGCTTGGGAGGAGAGCAGTACTTC
>TRBJ1-4|.|15|.|TRBV6-5
CASSYRGRQGEKLFF
TGTGCCAGCAGTTACCGGGGTCGGCAGGGTGAAAAACTGTTTTTT
>TRBJ1-5|.|15|.|TRBV19
CASIGRGERHQPQHF
TGTGCCAGTATCGGAAGGGGCGAAAGACATCAGCCCCAGCATTTT
>TRBJ2-1|.|13|.|TRBV19
CASSISSNNEQFF
TGTGCCAGTAGTATTAGCTCTAACAATGAGCAGTTCTTC
>TRBJ1-1|.|14|TRBD1|TRBV19
CASNFRTGGTEAFF
TGTGCCAGTAATTTCCGGACAGGGGGCACTGAAGCTTTCTTT
>TRBJ1-1|.|13|.|TRBV2
CASSEGGNTEAFF
TGTGCCAGCAGTGAAGGGGGGAACACTGAAGCTTTCTTT
>TRBJ2-7|once|15|TRBD1|TRBV2
CASRVGDRGLYEQYF
TGTGCCAGCAGGGTAGGGGACAGGGGGCTTTACGAGCAGTACTTC
>TRBJ1-4|.|16|.|TRBV3-1/TRBV3-2
CASSRPQAGRDEKLFF
TGTGCCAGCAGCCGCCCCCAGGCAGGGAGAGACGAAAAACTGTTTTTT
>TRBJ2-1|.|11|.|TRBV20-1
CSRTRFNEQFF
TGCAGCCGGACACGGTTCAATGAGCAGTTCTTC
>TRBJ1-2|.|16|TRBD1|TRBV19
CASSTQGQGAYYGYTF
TGTGCCAGTAGTACCCAAGGGCAGGGGGCATACTATGGCTACACCTTC
>TRBJ2-7|.|14|.|TRBV5-1
CASSLAGASYEQYF
TGCGCCAGCAGCTTGGCGGGGGCGTCCTACGAGCAGTACTTC
>TRBJ2-6|.|16|TRBD1|TRBV2
CATLGTVPSGANVLTF
TGTGCCACCCTGGGGACAGTGCCCTCTGGGGCCAACGTCCTGACTTTC
>TRBJ2-7|.|13|.|TRBV19
CASSIGGRGEQYF
TGTGCCAGTAGTATTGGCGGCCGGGGGGAGCAGTACTTC
>TRBJ1-1|once|14|.|TRBV7-8
CASSAVQVNTEAFF
TGTGCCAGCAGCGCCGTACAGGTGAACACTGAAGCTTTCTTT
>TRBJ2-1|.|15|TRBD1|TRBV10-2
CASSENRGRGNEQFF
TGCGCCAGCAGTGAAAACAGGGGGCGGGGGAATGAGCAGTTCTTC
>TRBJ1-2|.|18|.|TRBV19
CASSIGMAGRPLNYGYTF
TGTGCCAGTAGTATTGGAATGGCAGGAAGACCCCTAAACTATGGCTACACCTTC
>TRBJ2-2|.|13|.|TRBV2
CASSDWGAGELFF
TGTGCCAGCAGTGACTGGGGGGCCGGGGAGCTGTTTTTT
>TRBJ2-7|.|15|.|TRBV7-2
CASSLITGATYEQYF
TGTGCCAGCAGCTTAATAACGGGGGCAACCTACGAGCAGTACTTC
>TRBJ1-3|.|17|.|TRBV18
CASSPLIQGGPGNTIYF
TGTGCCAGCTCACCATTGATACAGGGAGGGCCTGGAAACACCATATATTTT
>TRBJ1-1|.|13|.|TRBV11-3
CASSLGFGTEAFF
TGTGCCAGCAGCTTAGGATTCGGCACTGAAGCTTTCTTT
>TRBJ2-7|.|13|.|TRBV7-2
CASSTPMRDEQYF
TGTGCCAGCAGCACTCCCATGAGGGACGAGCAGTACTTC
>TRBJ2-1|.|17|TRBD2|TRBV6-2/TRBV6-3
CASSRRGGGPTYNEQFF
TGTGCCAGCAGCCGGAGGGGCGGGGGGCCAACCTACAATGAGCAGTTCTTC
>TRBJ2-1|.|14|TRBD2|TRBV10-2
CASRLAGGSDEQFF
TGCGCCAGCAGACTAGCGGGAGGATCAGATGAGCAGTTCTTC
>TRBJ1-1|.|13|.|TRBV2
CATKPDGNTEAFF
TGTGCCACCAAACCCGACGGGAACACTGAAGCTTTCTTT